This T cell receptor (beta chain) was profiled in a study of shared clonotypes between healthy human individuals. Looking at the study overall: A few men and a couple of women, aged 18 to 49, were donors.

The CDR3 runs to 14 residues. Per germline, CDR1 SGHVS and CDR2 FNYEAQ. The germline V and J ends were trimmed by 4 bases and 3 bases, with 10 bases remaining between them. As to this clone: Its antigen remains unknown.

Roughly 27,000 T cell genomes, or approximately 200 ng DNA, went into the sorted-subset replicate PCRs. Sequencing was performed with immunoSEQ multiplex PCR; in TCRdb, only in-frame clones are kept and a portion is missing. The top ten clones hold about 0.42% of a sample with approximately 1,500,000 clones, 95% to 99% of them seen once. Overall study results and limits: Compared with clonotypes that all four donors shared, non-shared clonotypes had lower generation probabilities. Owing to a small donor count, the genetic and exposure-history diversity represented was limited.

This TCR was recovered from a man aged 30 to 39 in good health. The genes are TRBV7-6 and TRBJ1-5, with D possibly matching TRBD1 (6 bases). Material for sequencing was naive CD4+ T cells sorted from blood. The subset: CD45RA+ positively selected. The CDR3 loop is CASSSTGYNQPQHF. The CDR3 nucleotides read TGTGCCAGCAGCTCCACAGGGTACAATCAGCCCCAGCATTTT. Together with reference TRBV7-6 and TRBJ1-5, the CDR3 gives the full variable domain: GAGVSQSPRYKVTKRGQDVALRCDPISGHVSLYWYRQALGQGPEFLTYFNYEAQQDKSGLPNDRFSAERPEGSISTLTIQRTEQRDSAMYRCASSSTGYNQPQHFGDGTRLSIL.